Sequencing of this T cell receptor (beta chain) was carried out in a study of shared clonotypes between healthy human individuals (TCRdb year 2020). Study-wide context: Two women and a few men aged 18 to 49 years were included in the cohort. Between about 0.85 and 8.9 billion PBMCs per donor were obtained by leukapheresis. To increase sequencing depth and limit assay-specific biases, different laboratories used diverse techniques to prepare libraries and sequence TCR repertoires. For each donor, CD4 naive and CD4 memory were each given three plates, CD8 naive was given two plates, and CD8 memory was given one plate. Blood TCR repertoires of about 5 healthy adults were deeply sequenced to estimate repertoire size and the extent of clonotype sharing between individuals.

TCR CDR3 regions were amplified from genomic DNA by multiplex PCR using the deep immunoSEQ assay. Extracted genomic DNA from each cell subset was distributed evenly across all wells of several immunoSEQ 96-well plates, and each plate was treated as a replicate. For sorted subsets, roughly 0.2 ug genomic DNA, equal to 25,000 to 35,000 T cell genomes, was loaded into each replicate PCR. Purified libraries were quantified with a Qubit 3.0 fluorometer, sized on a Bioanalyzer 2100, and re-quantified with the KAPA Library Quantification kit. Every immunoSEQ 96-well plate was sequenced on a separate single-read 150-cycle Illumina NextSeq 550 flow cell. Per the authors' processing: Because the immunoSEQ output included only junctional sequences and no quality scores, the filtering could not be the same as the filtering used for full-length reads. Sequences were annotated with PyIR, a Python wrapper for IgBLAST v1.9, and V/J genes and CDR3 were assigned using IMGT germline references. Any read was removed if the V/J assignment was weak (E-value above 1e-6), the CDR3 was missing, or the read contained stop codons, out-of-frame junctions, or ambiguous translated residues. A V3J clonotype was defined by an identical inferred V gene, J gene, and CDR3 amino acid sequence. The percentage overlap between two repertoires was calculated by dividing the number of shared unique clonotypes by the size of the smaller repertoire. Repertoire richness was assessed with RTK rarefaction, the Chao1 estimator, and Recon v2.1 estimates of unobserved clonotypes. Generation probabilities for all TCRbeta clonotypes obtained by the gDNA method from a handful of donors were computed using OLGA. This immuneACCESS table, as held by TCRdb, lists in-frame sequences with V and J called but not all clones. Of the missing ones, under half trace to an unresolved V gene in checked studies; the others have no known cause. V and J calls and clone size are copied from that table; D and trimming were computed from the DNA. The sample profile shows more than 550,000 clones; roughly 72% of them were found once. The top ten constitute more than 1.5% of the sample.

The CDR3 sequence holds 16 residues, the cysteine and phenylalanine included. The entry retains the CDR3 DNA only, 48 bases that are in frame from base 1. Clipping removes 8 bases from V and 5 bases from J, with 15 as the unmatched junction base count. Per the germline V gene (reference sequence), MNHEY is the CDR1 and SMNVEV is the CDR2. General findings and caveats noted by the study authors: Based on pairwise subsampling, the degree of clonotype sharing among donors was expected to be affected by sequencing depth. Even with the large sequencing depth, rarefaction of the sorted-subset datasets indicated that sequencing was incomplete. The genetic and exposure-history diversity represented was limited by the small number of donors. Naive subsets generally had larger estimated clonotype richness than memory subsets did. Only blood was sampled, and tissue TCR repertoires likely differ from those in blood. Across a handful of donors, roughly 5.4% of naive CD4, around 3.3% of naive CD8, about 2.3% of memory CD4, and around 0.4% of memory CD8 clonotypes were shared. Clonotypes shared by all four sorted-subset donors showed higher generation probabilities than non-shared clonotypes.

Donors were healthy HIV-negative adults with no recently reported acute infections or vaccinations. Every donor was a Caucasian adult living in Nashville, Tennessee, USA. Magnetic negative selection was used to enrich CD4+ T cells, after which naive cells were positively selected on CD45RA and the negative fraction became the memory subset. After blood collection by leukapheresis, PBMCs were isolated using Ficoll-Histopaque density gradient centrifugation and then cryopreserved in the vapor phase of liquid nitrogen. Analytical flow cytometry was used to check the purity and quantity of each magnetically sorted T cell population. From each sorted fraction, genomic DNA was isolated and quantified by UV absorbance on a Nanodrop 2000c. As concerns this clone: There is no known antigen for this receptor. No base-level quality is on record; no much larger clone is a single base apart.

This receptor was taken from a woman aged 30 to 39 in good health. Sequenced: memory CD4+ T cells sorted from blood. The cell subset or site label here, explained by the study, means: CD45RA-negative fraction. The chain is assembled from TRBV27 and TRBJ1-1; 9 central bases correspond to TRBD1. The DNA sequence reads TGTGCCAGCTACCCTCAACTGGGACAGGGAGGGACTGAAGCTTTCTTT. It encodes CASYPQLGQGGTEAFF.